This entry is about one T cell receptor beta chain. Its target is unknown. The data were obtained in a study of T cell responses to AZD1222 COVID-19 vaccine. Broader study findings: Researchers report vaccine-associated CD4 TCRs spanning spike, with dominance at 160-218 and 743-854. Donors skewed white British and female; clonal diversity was possibly underestimated. AZD1222 recipients seropositive at baseline numbered only 5 or 6.

The method was immunoSEQ multiplex PCR; TCRdb's version includes in-frame clones alone and lacks a portion of them. The sample carries some 180,000 clones, roughly 94% recorded once. Germline V gene lookup returns CDR1 KGHSH and CDR2 LQKENI. The CDR3 consists of 14 residues. V was trimmed by 4 bases and J by 1 base, leaving 8 bases between them. J is TRBJ1-5 and V is TRBV18; D is possibly TRBD1 (5 bases). The TCR was taken from an adult who received the AZD1222 COVID-19 vaccine. The source material was peripheral blood, sampled 28 days after the second AZD1222 dose. This CDR3 reads CASSLPGSNQPQHF. For the CDR3, the DNA is TGTGCCAGCTCACTACCAGGGAGCAATCAGCCCCAGCATTTT.